This TCR beta chain was sequenced in a study of cytomegalovirus exposure and HLA in healthy donors. In the study overall: Sequencing of around 200 million T cells in an earlier analysis found some 100 million unique TCR beta sequences. Study results and caveats: When analyzed later, the rates of TCR association showed variation by HLA locus, with DRB1 the most and HLA-C the fewest.

Amplification used 60 Vbeta primers and 13 Jbeta primers. Assay: immunoSEQ multiplex PCR; the TCRdb copy retains only in-frame clones and omits some. The sample yields more than 140,000 clones, over 60% seen once. For this clone: Antigen specificity is unknown.

Participants comprised healthy donors of bone marrow. The sequence was collected from a woman in her twenties or thirties in good health and CMV-seropositive. Sequencing was performed on PBMCs.

The DNA of the CDR3 is TGCGCCAGCAGCTTAAACAGGGGGCGTTCAGCCTTCTTTAACTATGGCTACACCTTC. Its protein is CASSLNRGRSAFFNYGYTF. This chain connects TRBV5-1 to TRBJ1-2, with TRBD1 identical over 9 bases. This CDR3 is 19 amino acids long. CDR1 SGHRS and CDR2 YFSETQ come from the germline V gene. With V trimmed by 2 bases and J by 1 base, 15 bases remained unmatched.